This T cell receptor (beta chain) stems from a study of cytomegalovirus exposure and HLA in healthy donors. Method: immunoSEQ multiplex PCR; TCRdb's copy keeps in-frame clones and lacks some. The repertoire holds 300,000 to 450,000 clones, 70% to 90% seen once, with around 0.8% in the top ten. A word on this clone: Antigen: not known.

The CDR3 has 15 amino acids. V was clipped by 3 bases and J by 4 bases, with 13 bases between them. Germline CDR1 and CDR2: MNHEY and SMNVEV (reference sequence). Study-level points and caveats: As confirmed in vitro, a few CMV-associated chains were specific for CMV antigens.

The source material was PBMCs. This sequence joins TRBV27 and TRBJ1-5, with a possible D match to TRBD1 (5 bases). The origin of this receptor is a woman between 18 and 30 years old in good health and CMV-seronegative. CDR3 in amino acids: CASSLGVGGNQPQHF. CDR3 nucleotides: TGTGCCAGCAGTTTGGGAGTGGGGGGGAATCAGCCCCAGCATTTT.